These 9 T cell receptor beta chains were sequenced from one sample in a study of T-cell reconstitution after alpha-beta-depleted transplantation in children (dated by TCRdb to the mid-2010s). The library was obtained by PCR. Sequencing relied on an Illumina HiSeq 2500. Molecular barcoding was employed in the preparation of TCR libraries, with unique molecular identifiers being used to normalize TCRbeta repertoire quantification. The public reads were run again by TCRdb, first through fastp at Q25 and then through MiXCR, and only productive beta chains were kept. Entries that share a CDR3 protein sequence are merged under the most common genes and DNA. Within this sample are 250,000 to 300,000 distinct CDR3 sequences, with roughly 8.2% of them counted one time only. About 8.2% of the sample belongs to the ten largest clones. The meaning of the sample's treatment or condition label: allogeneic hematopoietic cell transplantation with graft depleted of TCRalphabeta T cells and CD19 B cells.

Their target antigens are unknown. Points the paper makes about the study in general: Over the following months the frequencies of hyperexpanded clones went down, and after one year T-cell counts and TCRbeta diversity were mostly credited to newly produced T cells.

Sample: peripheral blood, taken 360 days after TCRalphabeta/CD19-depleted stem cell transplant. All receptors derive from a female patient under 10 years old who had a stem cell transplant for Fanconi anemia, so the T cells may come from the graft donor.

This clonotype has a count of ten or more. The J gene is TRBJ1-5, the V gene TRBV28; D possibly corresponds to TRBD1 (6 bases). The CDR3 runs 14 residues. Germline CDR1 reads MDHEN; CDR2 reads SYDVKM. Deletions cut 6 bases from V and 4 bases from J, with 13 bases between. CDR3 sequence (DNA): TGTGCCAGCAGCACAGGGTTTGGAAATCAGCCCCAGCATTTT. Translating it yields CASSTGFGNQPQHF.

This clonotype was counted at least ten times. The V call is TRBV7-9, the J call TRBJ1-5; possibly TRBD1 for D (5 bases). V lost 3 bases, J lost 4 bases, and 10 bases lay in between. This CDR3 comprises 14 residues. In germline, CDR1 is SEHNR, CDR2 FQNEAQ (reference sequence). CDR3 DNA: TGTGCCAGCAGCTTGGGACGGAGGAATCAGCCCCAGCATTTT. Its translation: CASSLGRRNQPQHF.

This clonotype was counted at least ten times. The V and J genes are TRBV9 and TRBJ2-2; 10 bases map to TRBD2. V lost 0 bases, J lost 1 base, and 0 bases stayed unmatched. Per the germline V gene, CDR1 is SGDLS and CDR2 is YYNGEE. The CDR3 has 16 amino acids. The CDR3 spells CASSVGLAGNTGELFF. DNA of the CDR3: TGTGCCAGCAGCGTAGGACTAGCGGGGAACACCGGGGAGCTGTTTTTT.

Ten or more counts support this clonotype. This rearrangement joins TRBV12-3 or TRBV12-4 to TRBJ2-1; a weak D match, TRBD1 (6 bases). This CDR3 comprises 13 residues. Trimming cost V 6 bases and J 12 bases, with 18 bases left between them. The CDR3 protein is CASSRGNYRVQFF. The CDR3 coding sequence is TGTGCCAGCAGCCGCGGCAATTACAGGGTGCAGTTCTTC.

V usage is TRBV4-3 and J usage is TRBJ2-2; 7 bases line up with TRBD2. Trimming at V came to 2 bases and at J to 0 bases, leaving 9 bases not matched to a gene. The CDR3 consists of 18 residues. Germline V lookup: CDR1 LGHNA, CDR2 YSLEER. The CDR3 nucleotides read TGCGCCAGCAGCCAATTAAGTTGGGGGGGGGCGAACACCGGGGAGCTGTTTTTT. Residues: CASSQLSWGGANTGELFF.

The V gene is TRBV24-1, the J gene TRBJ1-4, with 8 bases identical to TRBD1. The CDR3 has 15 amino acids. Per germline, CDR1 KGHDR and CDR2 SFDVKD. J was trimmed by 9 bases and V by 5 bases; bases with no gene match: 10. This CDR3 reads CATSALLGQAKKLFF. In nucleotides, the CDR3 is TGTGCCACCAGTGCCCTTCTGGGACAGGCTAAAAAACTGTTTTTT.

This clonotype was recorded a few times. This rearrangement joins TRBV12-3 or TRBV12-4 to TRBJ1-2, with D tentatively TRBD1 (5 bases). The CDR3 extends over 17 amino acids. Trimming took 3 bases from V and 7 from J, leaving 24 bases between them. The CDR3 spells CASSLGLGSGGLGGYTF. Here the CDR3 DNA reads TGTGCCAGCAGTTTGGGTCTAGGCTCCGGGGGTTTAGGTGGCTACACCTTC.

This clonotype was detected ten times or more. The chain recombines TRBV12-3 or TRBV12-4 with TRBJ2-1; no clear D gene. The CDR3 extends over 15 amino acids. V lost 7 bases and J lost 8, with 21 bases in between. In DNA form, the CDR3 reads TGTGCCAGCACCCGAGGAGTGAGTTACCTCGATGAGCAGTTCTTC. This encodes CASTRGVSYLDEQFF.

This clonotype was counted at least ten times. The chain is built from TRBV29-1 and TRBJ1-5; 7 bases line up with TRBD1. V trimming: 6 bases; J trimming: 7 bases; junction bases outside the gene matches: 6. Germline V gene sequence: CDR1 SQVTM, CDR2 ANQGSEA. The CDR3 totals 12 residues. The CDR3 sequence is CSVRQGGQPQHF. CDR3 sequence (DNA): TGCAGCGTGAGACAGGGAGGGCAGCCCCAGCATTTT.